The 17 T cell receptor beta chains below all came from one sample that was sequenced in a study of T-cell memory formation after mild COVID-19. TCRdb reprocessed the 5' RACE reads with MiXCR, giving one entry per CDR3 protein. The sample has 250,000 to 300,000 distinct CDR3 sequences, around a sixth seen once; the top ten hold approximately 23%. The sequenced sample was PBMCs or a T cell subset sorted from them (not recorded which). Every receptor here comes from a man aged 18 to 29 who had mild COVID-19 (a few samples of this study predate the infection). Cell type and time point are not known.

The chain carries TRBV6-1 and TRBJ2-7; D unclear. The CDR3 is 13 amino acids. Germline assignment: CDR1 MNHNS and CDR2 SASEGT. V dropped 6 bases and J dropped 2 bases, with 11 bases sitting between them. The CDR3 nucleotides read TGTGCCAGCAGGGACCCCGGTGCCTACGAGCAGTACTTC. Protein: CASRDPGAYEQYF.

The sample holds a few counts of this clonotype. In nucleotides, the CDR3 is TGTGCCAGCAGCTCCCAGACACCCGGGGAGCTGTTTTTT. This codes for CASSSQTPGELFF. J is TRBJ2-2 and V is TRBV7-2; D call uncertain. CDR1 SGHTA and CDR2 FQGNSA come from the germline V gene. V was cut by 4 bases and J by 6 bases, with 9 bases left in between. The CDR3 length is 13 residues.

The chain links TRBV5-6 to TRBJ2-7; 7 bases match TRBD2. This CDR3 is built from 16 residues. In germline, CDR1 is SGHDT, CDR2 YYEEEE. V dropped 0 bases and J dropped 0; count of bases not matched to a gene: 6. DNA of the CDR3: TGTGCCAGCAGCTTGGTGGCGGGGGATAGCTCCTACGAGCAGTACGTC. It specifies CASSLVAGDSSYEQYV.

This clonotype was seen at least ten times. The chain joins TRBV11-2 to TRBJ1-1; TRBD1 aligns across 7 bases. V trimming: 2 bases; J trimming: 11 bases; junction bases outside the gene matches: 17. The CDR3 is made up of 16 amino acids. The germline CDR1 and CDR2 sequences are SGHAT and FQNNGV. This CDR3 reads CASSLTQGGSRAPAFF. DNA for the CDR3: TGTGCCAGCAGCTTAACGCAGGGGGGCTCTAGGGCTCCTGCTTTCTTT.

The CDR3 loop is CAISEEGLAGSGNTIYF. Written as DNA, the CDR3 is TGTGCCATCAGTGAGGAGGGGCTGGCCGGCTCTGGAAACACCATATATTTT. The rearrangement links TRBV10-3 to TRBJ1-3, with TRBD1 as a possible D gene (5 bases). The CDR3 covers 17 residues. V was cut by 2 bases and J by 0 bases, with 14 bases left in between. Germline CDR1 ENHRY, CDR2 SYGVKD.

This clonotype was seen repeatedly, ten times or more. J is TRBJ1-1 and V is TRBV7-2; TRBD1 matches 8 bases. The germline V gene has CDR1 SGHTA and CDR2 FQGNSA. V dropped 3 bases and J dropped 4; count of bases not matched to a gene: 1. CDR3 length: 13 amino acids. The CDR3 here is CASSLDRVTEAFF. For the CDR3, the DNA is TGTGCCAGCAGCTTGGACAGGGTCACTGAAGCTTTCTTT. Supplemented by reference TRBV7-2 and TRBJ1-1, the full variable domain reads GAGVSQSPSNKVTEKGKDVELRCDPISGHTALYWYRQSLGQGLEFLIYFQGNSAPDKSGLPSDRFSAERTGGSVSTLTIQRTQQEDSAVYLCASSLDRVTEAFFGQGTRLTVV.

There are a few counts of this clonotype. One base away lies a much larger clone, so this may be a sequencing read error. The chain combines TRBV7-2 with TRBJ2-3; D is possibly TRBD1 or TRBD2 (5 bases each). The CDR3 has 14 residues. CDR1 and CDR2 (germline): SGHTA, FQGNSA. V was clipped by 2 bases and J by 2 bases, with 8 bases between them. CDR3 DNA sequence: TGTGCCAGCAGCTTAACGGGGACCACAGATACGCAGTATTTT. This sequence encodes CASSLTGTTDTQYF. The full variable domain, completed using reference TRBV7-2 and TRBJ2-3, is GAGVSQSPSNKVTEKGKDVELRCDPISGHTALYWYRQSLGQGLEFLIYFQGNSAPDKSGLPSDRFSAERTGGSVSTLTIQRTQQEDSAVYLCASSLTGTTDTQYFGPGTRLTVL.

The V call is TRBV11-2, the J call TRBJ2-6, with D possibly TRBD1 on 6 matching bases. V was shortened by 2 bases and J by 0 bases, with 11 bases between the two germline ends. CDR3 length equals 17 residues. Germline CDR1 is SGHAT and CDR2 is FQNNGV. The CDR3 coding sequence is TGTGCCAGCAGCTTAAGGGACACCAACTCTGGGGCCAACGTCCTGACTTTC. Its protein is CASSLRDTNSGANVLTF.

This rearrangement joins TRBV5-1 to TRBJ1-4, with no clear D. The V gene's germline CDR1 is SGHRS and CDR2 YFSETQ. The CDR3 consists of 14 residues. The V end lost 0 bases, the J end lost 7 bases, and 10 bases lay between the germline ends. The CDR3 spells CASSLERFGEKLFF. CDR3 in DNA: TGCGCCAGCAGCTTGGAGAGATTCGGTGAAAAACTGTTTTTT. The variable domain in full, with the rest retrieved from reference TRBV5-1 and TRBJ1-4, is KAGVTQTPRYLIKTRGQQVTLSCSPISGHRSVSWYQQTPGQGLQFLFEYFSETQRNKGNFPGRFSGRQFSNSRSEMNVSTLELGDSALYLCASSLERFGEKLFFGSGTQLSVL.

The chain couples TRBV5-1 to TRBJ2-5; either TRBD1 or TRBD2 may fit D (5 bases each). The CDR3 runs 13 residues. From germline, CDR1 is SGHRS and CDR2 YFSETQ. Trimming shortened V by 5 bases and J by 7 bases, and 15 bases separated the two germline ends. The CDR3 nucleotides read TGCGCCAGCAGGACCGGGACCGATGGGACCCAGTACTTC. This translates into CASRTGTDGTQYF.

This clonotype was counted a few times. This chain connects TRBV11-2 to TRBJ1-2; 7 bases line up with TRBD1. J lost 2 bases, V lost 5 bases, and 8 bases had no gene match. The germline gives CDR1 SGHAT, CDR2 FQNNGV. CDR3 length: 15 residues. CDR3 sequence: CASSQTGERNYGYTF. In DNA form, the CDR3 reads TGTGCCAGCAGCCAAACAGGGGAAAGAAACTATGGCTACACCTTC.

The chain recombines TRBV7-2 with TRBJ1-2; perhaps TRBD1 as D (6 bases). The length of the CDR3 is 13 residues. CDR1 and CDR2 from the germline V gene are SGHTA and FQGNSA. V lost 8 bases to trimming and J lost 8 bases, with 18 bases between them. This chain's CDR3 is CASQPDSYGGYTF. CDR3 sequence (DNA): TGTGCCAGCCAACCGGACAGTTACGGGGGCTACACCTTC.

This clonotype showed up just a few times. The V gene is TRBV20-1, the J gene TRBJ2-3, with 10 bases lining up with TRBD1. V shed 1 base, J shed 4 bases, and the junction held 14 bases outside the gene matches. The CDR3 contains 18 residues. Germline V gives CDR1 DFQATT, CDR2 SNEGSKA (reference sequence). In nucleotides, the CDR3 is TGCAGTGCTAGAGGGGGCGGCTTAGGGACAGGGGACCCAGATACGCAGTATTTT. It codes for CSARGGGLGTGDPDTQYF.

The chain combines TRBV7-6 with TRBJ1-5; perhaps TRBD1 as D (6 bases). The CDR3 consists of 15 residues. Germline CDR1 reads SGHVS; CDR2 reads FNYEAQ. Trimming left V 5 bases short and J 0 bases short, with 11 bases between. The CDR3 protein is CASSRTGYSNQPQHF. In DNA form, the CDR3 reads TGTGCCAGCAGCCGTACAGGGTATAGCAATCAGCCCCAGCATTTT.

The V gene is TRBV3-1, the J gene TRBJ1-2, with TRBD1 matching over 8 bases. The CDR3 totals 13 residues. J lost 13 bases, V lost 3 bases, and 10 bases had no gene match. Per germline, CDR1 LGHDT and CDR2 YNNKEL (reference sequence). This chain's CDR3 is CASSHRTGSMLTF. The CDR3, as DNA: TGTGCCAGCAGCCACCGGACAGGGAGTATGCTCACCTTC.

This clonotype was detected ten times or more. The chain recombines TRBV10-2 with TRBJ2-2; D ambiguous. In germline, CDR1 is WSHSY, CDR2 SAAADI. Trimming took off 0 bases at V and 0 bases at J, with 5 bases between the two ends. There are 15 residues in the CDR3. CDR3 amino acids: CASSESGPNTGELFF. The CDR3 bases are TGCGCCAGCAGTGAGTCAGGCCCGAACACCGGGGAGCTGTTTTTT.

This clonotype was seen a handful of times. Written as DNA, the CDR3 is TGCGCCAGCAGCCTGCACGGGCTCAACTATGGCTACACCTTC. Protein sequence: CASSLHGLNYGYTF. The rearrangement joins TRBV4-3 to TRBJ1-2, with D uncertain. The CDR3 runs 14 residues. The germline V and J ends were trimmed by 4 bases and 2 bases, with 11 bases remaining between them. Germline V gene data show CDR1 as LGHNA and CDR2 as YSLEER.